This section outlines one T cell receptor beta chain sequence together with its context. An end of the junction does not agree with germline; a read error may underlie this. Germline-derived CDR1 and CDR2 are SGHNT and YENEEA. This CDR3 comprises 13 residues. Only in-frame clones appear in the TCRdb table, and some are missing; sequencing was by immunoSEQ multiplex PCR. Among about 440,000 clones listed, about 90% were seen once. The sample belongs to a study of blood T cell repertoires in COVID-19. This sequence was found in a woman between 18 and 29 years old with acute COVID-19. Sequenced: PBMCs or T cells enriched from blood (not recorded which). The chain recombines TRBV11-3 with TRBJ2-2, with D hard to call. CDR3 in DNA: TGTGCCAGCAGCCTAGATGGGCCCGGGGAGCTGTTTTTT. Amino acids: CASSLDGPGELFF. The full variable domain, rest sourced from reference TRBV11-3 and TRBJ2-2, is EAGVVQSPRYKIIEKKQPVAFWCNPISGHNTLYWYLQNLGQGPELLIRYENEEAVDDSQLPKDRFSAERLKGVDSTLKIQPAELGDSAVYLCASSLDGPGELFFGEGSRLTVL.